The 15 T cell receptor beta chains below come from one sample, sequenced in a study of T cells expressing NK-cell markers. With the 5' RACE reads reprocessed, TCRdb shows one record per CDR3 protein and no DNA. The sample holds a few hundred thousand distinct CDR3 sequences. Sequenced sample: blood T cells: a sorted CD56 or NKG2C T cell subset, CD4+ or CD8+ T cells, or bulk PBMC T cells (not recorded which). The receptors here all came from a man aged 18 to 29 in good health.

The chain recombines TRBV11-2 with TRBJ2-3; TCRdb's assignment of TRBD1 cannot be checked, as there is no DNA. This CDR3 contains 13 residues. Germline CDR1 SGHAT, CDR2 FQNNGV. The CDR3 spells CASSTRPLDTQYF.

The chain's CDR3 is CATSDRTEAFF. V gene TRBV24-1 combines with J gene TRBJ1-1; there is no DNA to check the TCRdb D call of TRBD1. This CDR3 has 11 amino acids. Germline V gene data show CDR1 as KGHDR and CDR2 as SFDVKD.

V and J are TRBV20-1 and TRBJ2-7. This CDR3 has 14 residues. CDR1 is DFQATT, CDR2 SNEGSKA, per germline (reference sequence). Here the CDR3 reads CSASALVGSYEQYF.

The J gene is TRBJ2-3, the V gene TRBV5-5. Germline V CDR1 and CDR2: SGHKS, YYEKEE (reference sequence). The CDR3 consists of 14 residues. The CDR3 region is CASSLAPSEYTQYF.

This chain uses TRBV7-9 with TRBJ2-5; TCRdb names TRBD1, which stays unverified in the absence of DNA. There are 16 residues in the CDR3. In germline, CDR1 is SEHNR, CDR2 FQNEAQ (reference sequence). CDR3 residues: CASSLASETGIETQYF. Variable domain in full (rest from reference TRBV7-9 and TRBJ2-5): DTGVSQNPRHKITKRGQNVTFRCDPISEHNRLYWYRQTLGQGPEFLTYFQNEAQLEKSRLLSDRFSAERPKGSFSTLEIQRTEQGDSAMYLCASSLASETGIETQYFGPGTRLLVL.

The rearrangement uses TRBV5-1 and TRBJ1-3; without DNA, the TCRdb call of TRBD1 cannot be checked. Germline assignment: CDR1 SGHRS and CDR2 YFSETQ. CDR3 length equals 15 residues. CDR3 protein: CASSFGRDAGNTIYF.

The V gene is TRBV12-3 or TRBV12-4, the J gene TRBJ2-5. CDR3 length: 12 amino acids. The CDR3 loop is CASSLFQETQYF.

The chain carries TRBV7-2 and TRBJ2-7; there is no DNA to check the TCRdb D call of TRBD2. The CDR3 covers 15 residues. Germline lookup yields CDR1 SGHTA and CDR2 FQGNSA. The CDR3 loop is CASSSGLLAGYEQYF.

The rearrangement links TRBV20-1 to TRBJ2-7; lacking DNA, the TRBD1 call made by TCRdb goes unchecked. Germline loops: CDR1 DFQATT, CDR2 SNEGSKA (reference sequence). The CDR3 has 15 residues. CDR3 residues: CSATRQKSLSHEQYF.

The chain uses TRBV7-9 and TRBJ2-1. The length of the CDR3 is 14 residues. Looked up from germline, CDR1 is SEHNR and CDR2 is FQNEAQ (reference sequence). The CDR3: CASSLVKEGNEQFF. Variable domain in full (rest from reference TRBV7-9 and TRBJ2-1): DTGVSQNPRHKITKRGQNVTFRCDPISEHNRLYWYRQTLGQGPEFLTYFQNEAQLEKSRLLSDRFSAERPKGSFSTLEIQRTEQGDSAMYLCASSLVKEGNEQFFGPGTRLTVL.

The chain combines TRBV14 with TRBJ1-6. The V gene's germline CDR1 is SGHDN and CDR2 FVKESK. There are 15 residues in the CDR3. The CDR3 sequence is CASSERAGRHSPLHF.

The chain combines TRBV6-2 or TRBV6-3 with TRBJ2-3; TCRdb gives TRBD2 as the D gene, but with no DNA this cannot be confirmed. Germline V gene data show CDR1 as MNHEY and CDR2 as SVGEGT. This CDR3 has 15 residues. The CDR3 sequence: CASSYSSGRSDTQYF.

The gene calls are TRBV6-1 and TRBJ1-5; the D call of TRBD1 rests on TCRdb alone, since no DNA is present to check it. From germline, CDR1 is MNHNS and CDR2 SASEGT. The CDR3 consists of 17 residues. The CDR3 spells CASSGGTGTYSNQPQHF.

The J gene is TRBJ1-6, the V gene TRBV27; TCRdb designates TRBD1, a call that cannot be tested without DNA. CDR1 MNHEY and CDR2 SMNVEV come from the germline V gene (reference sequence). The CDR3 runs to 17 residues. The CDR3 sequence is CASSLKQGALGRSPLHF.

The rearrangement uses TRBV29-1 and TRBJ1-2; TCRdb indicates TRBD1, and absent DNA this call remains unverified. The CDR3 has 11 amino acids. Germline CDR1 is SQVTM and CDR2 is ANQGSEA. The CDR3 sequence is CSDRDMQGYTF. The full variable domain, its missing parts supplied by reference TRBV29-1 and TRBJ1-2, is SAVISQKPSRDICQRGTSLTIQCQVDSQVTMMFWYRQQPGQSLTLIATANQGSEATYESGFVIDKFPISRPNLTFSTLTVSNMSPEDSSIYLCSDRDMQGYTFGSGTRLTVV.